Reported below is one T cell receptor (beta chain). These data belong to a study of long-term antiretroviral therapy in people with HIV. The assay, immunoSEQ v3.0, was run at survey level. Clones were sequenced by immunoSEQ multiplex PCR, and TCRdb holds only the in-frame ones, with some missing. The sample includes about 7,600 clones, around 73% of them seen just once. The V end lost 2 bases, the J end lost 3 bases, and 10 bases lay between the germline ends. Germline V gene lookup returns CDR1 MNHNS and CDR2 SASEGT. This CDR3 has 14 amino acids. The sequencing used unsorted PBMCs, collected 0.2 years after starting antiretroviral therapy. This chain connects TRBV6-1 to TRBJ1-1; D might be TRBD1 (5 bases). The receptor's source is a man aged 40-49 years with HIV. The CDR3 protein is CASSEPGRDTEAFF. In DNA form, the CDR3 reads TGTGCCAGCAGTGAACCAGGGAGGGACACTGAAGCTTTCTTT.